The TCR beta chain under discussion was sequenced for a study of T cells expressing NK-cell markers. Comment on this clonotype: No antigen is known for it.

This CDR3 spans 13 amino acids. Germline V gives CDR1 DFQATT, CDR2 SNEGSKA (reference sequence). Study observations and caveats: Evidence did not settle whether expanded NKG2C+ T cell clones targeted HCMV.

In generating TCR beta cDNA, 5'RACE template switching with UMIs was used. From the 5' RACE reads, TCRdb lists one entry per CDR3 protein and no DNA. This sample's table has under 500,000 distinct CDR3 sequences. Sequencing was done on a sample of blood T cells: a sorted CD56 or NKG2C T cell subset, CD4+ or CD8+ T cells, or bulk PBMC T cells (not recorded which). The J gene is TRBJ2-1, the V gene TRBV20-1; no DNA is available, so the TRBD2 call from TCRdb remains unchecked. The clonotype originates from a woman aged 18-70 years in good health. The CDR3 here is CSATTSGSWEQFF.